The clone carrying this T cell receptor (beta chain) was seen a handful of times. This record belongs to a study of beta chain features in type 1 diabetes. Expressed TCRB transcripts were sequenced because the isolated RNA had all been reverse transcribed beforehand. Only in-frame clones appear in the TCRdb table, and some are missing; sequencing was by immunoSEQ multiplex PCR. The profile shows 450,000 or so clones, 10% to 12% of them singletons. This CDR3 region has 17 residues. Germline V CDR1 and CDR2: MDHEN, SYDVKM. With 4 bases removed from V and 8 bases from J, the gap between germline ends came to 23 bases.

The sample taken for sequencing was naive CD4+ T cells from blood. The TCR comes from a woman younger than 30 in good health. The genes are TRBV28 and TRBJ1-4, with D perhaps matching TRBD1 (5 bases). For the CDR3, the DNA is TGTGCCAGCAGTTCCCGGGTCGGGGCCTCCGCCGGGGAAAAACTGTTTTTT. Translation gives CASSSRVGASAGEKLFF.